The 18 T cell receptor beta chains presented below share a single source sample, sequenced in a study of blood T cell repertoires in COVID-19. Clones were sequenced by immunoSEQ multiplex PCR, and TCRdb holds only the in-frame ones, with some missing. In the table there are around 150,000 clones, roughly 73% of which are singletons. Sequenced: peripheral blood. These TCRs come from a woman in her forties or fifties with active or convalescent COVID-19.

This clone was seen a few times. This rearrangement joins TRBV2 to TRBJ1-5; D is perhaps TRBD1 (6 bases). The CDR3 runs to 13 residues. In germline, CDR1 is SNHLY, CDR2 FYNNEI. Trimming stripped 6 bases from V and 7 bases from J, with 13 bases between. CDR3: CASSPTGNQPQHF. In DNA form, the CDR3 reads TGTGCCAGCAGCCCAACAGGGAACCAGCCCCAGCATTTT.

The V call is TRBV27, the J call TRBJ1-2, with 8 bases fitting TRBD1. CDR3 length: 14 amino acids. CDR1 MNHEY and CDR2 SMNVEV come from the germline V gene (reference sequence). Trimming cost V 6 bases and J 0 bases; bases outside gene matches: 3. CDR3 in amino acids: CASSRTGTNYGYTF. The DNA of the CDR3 is TGTGCCAGCAGCCGGACAGGGACTAACTATGGCTACACCTTC.

This chain links TRBV7-2 with TRBJ1-4; D gene uncertain. Germline V gene sequence: CDR1 SGHTA, CDR2 FQGNSA. Trimming shortened V by 2 bases and J by 8 bases, and 18 bases separated the two germline ends. The length of the CDR3 is 16 residues. In DNA form, the CDR3 reads TGTGCCAGCAGCTTATTGGCCTCCGGGAGCACCGAAAAACTGTTTTTT. As protein: CASSLLASGSTEKLFF.

The chain recombines TRBV19 with TRBJ2-7; D remains unclear. The V gene lost 3 bases and the J gene lost 3 bases, with 9 bases spanning the gap. This CDR3 spans 13 amino acids. The germline V gene has CDR1 LNHDA and CDR2 SQIVND (reference sequence). The CDR3 sequence: CASSIQNYYEQYF. Here the CDR3 DNA reads TGTGCCAGTAGTATTCAGAACTACTACGAGCAGTACTTC.

V gene TRBV5-6 combines with J gene TRBJ1-2, with D tentatively TRBD1 (6 bases). The CDR3 has 14 residues. The germline CDR1 and CDR2 sequences are SGHDT and YYEEEE. Trimming removed 2 bases from V and 8 bases from J, with 16 bases in between. In DNA, the CDR3 is TGTGCCAGCAGCTTATCTTATAGGGGGAGAGGCTACACCTTC. This sequence encodes CASSLSYRGRGYTF.

This clone was counted a few times. The chain is built from TRBV7-9 and TRBJ2-7; D gene ambiguous. This CDR3 has 14 residues. Trimming took 5 bases from V and 0 from J, leaving 11 bases between them. CDR1 SEHNR and CDR2 FQNEAQ come from the germline V gene (reference sequence). The CDR3 loop reads CASSPFSNSYEQYF. The DNA for the CDR3 is TGTGCCAGCAGCCCATTTTCCAACTCCTACGAGCAGTACTTC.

This clone was observed once. The genes are TRBV7-2 and TRBJ2-1; 10 nucleotides agree with TRBD2. The length of the CDR3 is 15 residues. V trimming: 3 bases; J trimming: 10 bases; junction bases outside the gene matches: 9. The germline CDR1 and CDR2 sequences are SGHTA and FQGNSA. The CDR3 reads CASSFLAGAPGEQFF. The CDR3 DNA is TGTGCCAGCAGCTTTCTAGCGGGGGCCCCAGGGGAGCAGTTCTTC.

The J gene is TRBJ1-2, the V gene TRBV19, with D possibly being TRBD1 (6 bases). This CDR3 has 12 residues. The ends were cut back, 7 bases at V and 2 bases at J, with 8 bases in the middle. Per germline, CDR1 LNHDA and CDR2 SQIVND (reference sequence). The CDR3 region is CASTQGNYGYTF. Here the CDR3 DNA reads TGTGCCAGTACACAGGGCAACTATGGCTACACCTTC.

The chain has TRBV2 and TRBJ2-2; the match to TRBD2 covers 11 bases. CDR3 length: 17 residues. With 2 bases clipped from V and 0 bases from J, the junction kept 2 bases outside the gene matches. Germline loops: CDR1 SNHLY, CDR2 FYNNEI. The CDR3 sequence is CASSETSGRANTGELFF. CDR3 in DNA: TGTGCCAGCAGTGAAACTAGCGGGAGAGCGAACACCGGGGAGCTGTTTTTT.

The chain employs TRBV27 and TRBJ1-2, with TRBD1 as a possible D gene (6 bases). CDR1 and CDR2 (germline): MNHEY, SMNVEV (reference sequence). There are 14 residues in the CDR3. V shed 5 bases and J shed 8 bases, with 18 bases lying between them. The CDR3 DNA is TGTGCCAGCAGTCGGGGGGCCCCTGAGGGAGGCTACACCTTC. The encoded protein is CASSRGAPEGGYTF.

This clone was picked up one time. V usage is TRBV5-1 and J usage is TRBJ2-3; 11 positions agree with TRBD2. Germline V lookup: CDR1 SGHRS, CDR2 YFSETQ. V dropped 3 bases and J dropped 1; count of bases not matched to a gene: 4. The CDR3 consists of 16 residues. The CDR3, as DNA: TGCGCCAGCAGCTCGGAGGGACTAGCGGGCACAGATACGCAGTATTTT. It translates to CASSSEGLAGTDTQYF.

V usage is TRBV11-2 and J usage is TRBJ2-7, with TRBD2 as a possible D gene (7 bases). Trimming removed 5 bases at V and 7 bases at J, with 21 bases between. The CDR3 has 15 amino acids. Germline CDR1 and CDR2: SGHAT and FQNNGV. In DNA form, the CDR3 reads TGTGCCAGCAGCCCGGTGCGCAGGGGAGGGGGGGAGCAGTACTTC. Its translation: CASSPVRRGGGEQYF.

This chain joins TRBV11-2 and TRBJ1-1; weak D call: TRBD1 (5 bases). The CDR3 length is 14 residues. V gave up 7 bases and J gave up 6 bases, with 18 bases separating them. From germline, CDR1 is SGHAT and CDR2 FQNNGV. The CDR3 region is CASTHRQGGSEAFF. CDR3 nucleotide sequence: TGTGCCAGCACCCACAGGCAGGGAGGGTCTGAAGCTTTCTTT.

This sequence joins TRBV30 and TRBJ1-1; a possible D gene is TRBD1 (6 bases). This CDR3 contains 11 residues. Trimming shortened V by 2 bases and J by 6 bases, and 7 bases separated the two germline ends. Germline V CDR1 and CDR2: GTSNPN, SVGIG (reference sequence). The CDR3 sequence is CAWSSGAEAFF. As DNA, the CDR3 is TGTGCCTGGAGTTCAGGGGCTGAAGCTTTCTTT.

The chain recombines TRBV7-2 with TRBJ2-3, with 11 bases matching TRBD2. Trimming at V came to 2 bases and at J to 5 bases, leaving 12 bases not matched to a gene. The CDR3 sequence is 18 residues long. Germline CDR1 SGHTA, CDR2 FQGNSA. The CDR3 DNA is TGTGCCAGCAGCTTAACCCGAATAGCGGGGGGGCCCGTAGATACGCAGTATTTT. This sequence encodes CASSLTRIAGGPVDTQYF. Filled out from reference TRBV7-2 and TRBJ2-3, the complete variable domain reads GAGVSQSPSNKVTEKGKDVELRCDPISGHTALYWYRQSLGQGLEFLIYFQGNSAPDKSGLPSDRFSAERTGGSVSTLTIQRTQQEDSAVYLCASSLTRIAGGPVDTQYFGPGTRLTVL.

This chain uses TRBV25-1 with TRBJ2-5, with D possibly matching TRBD2 (6 bases). Trimming removed 0 bases at V and 2 bases at J, with 10 bases between. This CDR3 contains 15 residues. Germline V CDR1 and CDR2: MGHDK, SYGVNS. CDR3 loop: CASSEYGRGQETQYF. CDR3 sequence (DNA): TGTGCCAGCAGTGAATATGGGCGGGGACAAGAGACCCAGTACTTC.

This chain joins TRBV29-1 and TRBJ2-5; 13 bases agree with TRBD2. CDR3 length: 14 amino acids. The germline V gene has CDR1 SQVTM and CDR2 ANQGSEA. V was clipped by 5 bases and J by 4 bases; unmatched bases: 4. The CDR3 here is CSVRTSGSLETQYF. CDR3 DNA: TGCAGCGTTCGGACTAGCGGGAGTTTAGAGACCCAGTACTTC.

This chain joins TRBV19 and TRBJ2-3; D unresolved. Deletions cut 3 bases from V and 0 bases from J, with 4 bases between. CDR3 size: 13 residues. Looked up from germline, CDR1 is LNHDA and CDR2 is SQIVND (reference sequence). The CDR3 sequence: CASSIPSTDTQYF. DNA of the CDR3: TGTGCCAGTAGTATTCCGAGCACAGATACGCAGTATTTT.